This is a list of T cell receptor beta chains from one sample in a study of regulatory T cells in long-lasting Graves disease. Each CDR3 protein gets one entry after TCRdb re-called the multiplex PCR reads with MiXCR. The data hold about 350,000 distinct CDR3 sequences, with roughly 17% observed a single time. This sample was also put to use in a study of T cells in Graves' hyperthyroidism and ophthalmopathy.

This specimen was peripheral blood mononuclear cells (PBMCs), taken at new diagnosis, from a patient treated with antithyroid drugs. The receptors stem from a man aged 40-49 years with Graves disease. The CDR3 runs from the conserved cysteine through the conserved F or W. D genes are given only for firm matches. Clone size is not always given. Where it is, it says once, few, many or a class for expanded clones.

CDR3 DNA	CDR3 protein	J gene	clone size	V gene	D gene
TGTGCCAGCAGTTCCATCCGGCTAAATGAAAAACTGTTTTTT	CASSSIRLNEKLFF	TRBJ1-4	many	TRBV28	NA
TGTGCCAGCTCACCAAGCCTAGCGGGGACCGGGGAGCTGTTTTTT	CASSPSLAGTGELFF	TRBJ2-2	many	TRBV18	TRBD2
TGTGCCAGCAGTTTCGGTATCTCTGGAAACACCATATATTTT	CASSFGISGNTIYF	TRBJ1-3	few	TRBV28	NA
TGCGCCAGCAGCGGGATGACAGGGGACGAGACCCAGTACTTC	CASSGMTGDETQYF	TRBJ2-5	many	TRBV5-1	TRBD1
TGCGCCAGCAGCCAAGGGGAACAGGGGGCCTACGAGCAGTACTTC	CASSQGEQGAYEQYF	TRBJ2-7	few	TRBV4-1	TRBD1
TGCAGTGCTAGAGATCTTCAGGGATATCAGCCCCAGCATTTT	CSARDLQGYQPQHF	TRBJ1-5	many	TRBV20-1	NA
TGTGCCAGCAGCTTGCGATTGGACGGAGAGACCTACAATGAGCAGTTCTTC	CASSLRLDGETYNEQFF	TRBJ2-1	NA	TRBV5-4	NA
TGTGCCAGCAGTTTATTCTTGGGGAGGACTGAAGCTTTCTTT	CASSLFLGRTEAFF	TRBJ1-1	NA	TRBV28	NA
TGCGCCAGCAGCTACCGTTCCGGGACGTTAGAGACCCAGTACTTC	CASSYRSGTLETQYF	TRBJ2-5	many	TRBV5-1	NA
TGTGCCAGCAGTTCCAGCCGGGGGGGGTGGGATGACGAGCAGTACTTC	CASSSSRGGWDDEQYF	TRBJ2-7	NA	TRBV28	TRBD2
TGCAGCGTTCTCCAGGGGGCTGGCTCCTACGAGCAGTACTTC	CSVLQGAGSYEQYF	TRBJ2-7	few	TRBV29-1	TRBD1
TGTGCCAGCAGCTTAAGGATTGAAAGCTCTGGAAACACCATATATTTT	CASSLRIESSGNTIYF	TRBJ1-3	NA	TRBV11-2	NA
TGTGCCAGCAGCAGTACCTCACGGAATACGCAGTATTTT	CASSSTSRNTQYF	TRBJ2-3	many	TRBV27	NA
TGCAGTGCGATACCTTTGATGGGGATCGGGTATGGCTACACCTTC	CSAIPLMGIGYGYTF	TRBJ1-2	many	TRBV20-1	NA
TGTGCCAGCACACCGGGACTAGCGGGGGGCCGGGAGACCCAGTACTTC	CASTPGLAGGRETQYF	TRBJ2-5	NA	TRBV12-3/TRBV12-4	TRBD2
TGCAGCCCCGGGACAGGGGAGTTATCACCCCTCCACTTT	CSPGTGELSPLHF	TRBJ1-6	many	TRBV20-1	TRBD1
TGTGCCACTGGACTGGGGATCTACGAGCAGTACTTC	CATGLGIYEQYF	TRBJ2-7	few	TRBV5-5	NA
TGTGCCAGCGGGGGGGGAGGGGGTTTCTTTGCAACTAATGAAAAACTGTTTTTT	CASGGGGGFFATNEKLFF	TRBJ1-4	many	TRBV28	NA
TGTGCCAGCAGCTATGGCAGCGGAAACACCGGGGAGCTGTTTTTT	CASSYGSGNTGELFF	TRBJ2-2	NA	TRBV7-2	NA
TGCAGTGCTAGAGGCCACACAGGGGAAGGGTACAATGAGCAGTTCTTC	CSARGHTGEGYNEQFF	TRBJ2-1	NA	TRBV20-1	TRBD1
TGTGCCAGCAGCTGGGACAGATACAATGAGCAGTTCTTC	CASSWDRYNEQFF	TRBJ2-1	many	TRBV28	TRBD1
TGCAGTGCTAGAGCCTGGGGGGAGAACACTGAAGCTTTCTTT	CSARAWGENTEAFF	TRBJ1-1	NA	TRBV20-1	NA
TGTGCCAGCAGTTTAGGTGGGACTCTTAGCACAGATACGCAGTATTTT	CASSLGGTLSTDTQYF	TRBJ2-3	many	TRBV12-3/TRBV12-4	NA
TGTGCCAGCAGTTTTTTTGGGTCAGGGAGGCAGCCCCAGCATTTT	CASSFFGSGRQPQHF	TRBJ1-5	many	TRBV28	NA
TGTGCCATCAGTGAGTCGAGACCGACTAGCCCCAATGAGCAGTTCTTC	CAISESRPTSPNEQFF	TRBJ2-1	many	TRBV10-3	TRBD2
TGCGCCAGCAGCTTCCAGGGTGGTAATCAGCCCCAGCATTTT	CASSFQGGNQPQHF	TRBJ1-5	many	TRBV5-1	NA
TGTGCCAGCAGCTTAGTCTCAGGGAGGGGAAACACCATATATTTT	CASSLVSGRGNTIYF	TRBJ1-3	few	TRBV11-2	NA
TGTGCCGGCAGCCAGGACAGGGGGCTAAACACTGAAGCTTTCTTT	CAGSQDRGLNTEAFF	TRBJ1-1	NA	TRBV4-2	TRBD1
TGTGCCACCAGTGAAGGTACAGCGTTCTATGGCTACACCTTC	CATSEGTAFYGYTF	TRBJ1-2	once	TRBV24-1	NA
TGCGCCAGCAGCCAGGCTAGGCTAGCAGATACGCAGTATTTT	CASSQARLADTQYF	TRBJ2-3	NA	TRBV4-1	NA
TGTGCCAGCAGTTTATCGCAAGTTGCTAGCACAGATACGCAGTATTTT	CASSLSQVASTDTQYF	TRBJ2-3	many	TRBV27	NA
TGTGCCAGCAGCTTAGCGGGGGGTTTCGGCTATGGCTACACCTTC	CASSLAGGFGYGYTF	TRBJ1-2	few	TRBV7-9	NA
TGTGCCAGCACCGTCGGTCGTGGGGTAGAGTACTTC	CASTVGRGVEYF	TRBJ2-5	NA	TRBV5-1	NA